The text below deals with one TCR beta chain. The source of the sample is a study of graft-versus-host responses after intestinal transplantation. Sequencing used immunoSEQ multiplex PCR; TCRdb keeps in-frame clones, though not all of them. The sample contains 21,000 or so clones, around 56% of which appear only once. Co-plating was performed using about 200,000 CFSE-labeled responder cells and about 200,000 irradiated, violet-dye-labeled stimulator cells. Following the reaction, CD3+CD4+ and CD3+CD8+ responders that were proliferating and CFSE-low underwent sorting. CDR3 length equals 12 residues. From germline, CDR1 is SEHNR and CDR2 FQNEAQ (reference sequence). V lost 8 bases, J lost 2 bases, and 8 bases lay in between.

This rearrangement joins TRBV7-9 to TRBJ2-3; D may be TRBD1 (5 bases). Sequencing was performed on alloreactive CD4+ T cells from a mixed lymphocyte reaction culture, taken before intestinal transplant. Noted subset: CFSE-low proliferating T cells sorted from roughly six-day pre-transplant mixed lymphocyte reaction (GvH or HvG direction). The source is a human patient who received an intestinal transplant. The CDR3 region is CASARVTDTQYF. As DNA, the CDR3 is TGTGCCAGCGCCAGGGTCACAGATACGCAGTATTTT.